A single T cell receptor (beta chain) is shown here with its context. These data originate in a study of T-cell memory formation after mild COVID-19. Study-wide background: TCR clusters largely stayed donor specific.

A single record per CDR3 protein comes from TCRdb applying MiXCR to the 5' RACE reads. The table includes a few hundred thousand distinct CDR3 sequences, 20% to 25% detected once. V was cut by 3 bases and J by 4 bases, with 12 bases left in between. Germline V gene lookup returns CDR1 DFQATT and CDR2 SNEGSKA (reference sequence). The CDR3 consists of 13 residues. This TCR came from a man between 18 and 29 years old who had mild COVID-19 (a few samples of this study predate the infection). Cell type and time point are not known. The sample was PBMCs or a T cell subset sorted from them (not recorded which). The rearrangement joins TRBV20-1 to TRBJ1-1, with D uncertain. CDR3 region: CSASSGSPTEAFF. For the CDR3, the DNA is TGCAGTGCTAGCTCGGGTTCCCCCACTGAAGCTTTCTTT.